The 27 T cell receptor beta chains reported below all come from one sample, sequenced in a study of T cell clonality in common variable immunodeficiency (dated by TCRdb to the mid-2010s). Library construction relied on the immunoSEQ multiplex PCR assay. TCRdb took this table from immuneACCESS and kept in-frame rearrangements with V and J called. Such tables lack part of the clones; where checked against another copy, unresolved V genes explain under half of the gap, and the rest is unexplained. In this sample the table shows about 55,000 clones, and no singletons are among them. The top ten constitute about 0.8% of the sample. The source material was peripheral blood mononuclear cells. These receptors were collected from a person aged 18 to 69 in good health.

This clone was detected ten times or more. The CDR3 extends 3 residues past the end of the read, so its final part is completed from the germline J gene. V and J are TRBV19 and TRBJ1-1; D is ambiguous. The length of the CDR3 is 14 residues. CDR1 LNHDA and CDR2 SQIVND come from the germline V gene (reference sequence). Trimming pared 5 bases from V and 5 bases from J, leaving 15 bases between. The DNA read from the CDR3 is TGTGCCAGTAGTGGTTGGGCCCCTCGAACTGAA. Its protein is CASSGWAPRTE. In full, the CDR3 reads CASSGWAPRTEAFF. Combining the CDR3 with reference TRBV19 and TRBJ1-1 gives the whole variable domain DGGITQSPKYLFRKEGQNVTLSCEQNLNHDAMYWYRQDPGQGLRLIYYSQIVNDFQKGDIAEGYSVSREKKESFPLTVTSAQKNPTAFYLCASSGWAPRTEAFFGQGTRLTVV.

This clone was found many times. The CDR3 extends 3 residues past the end of the read, so its final part is completed from the germline J gene. V usage is TRBV6-2 or TRBV6-3 and J usage is TRBJ2-5; 10 bases are shared with TRBD1. The CDR3 covers 14 residues. Germline V CDR1 and CDR2: MNHEY, SVGEGT. The V gene end was trimmed by 2 bases and the J gene end by 4 bases; junction bases not matched to a gene: 1. Incomplete CDR3 DNA: TGTGCCAGCAGTTACAGGGACAGGGGAGAGACC. This translates into CASSYRDRGET. In full, the CDR3 is CASSYRDRGETQYF.

On this clone: The read finishes 3 residues shy of the CDR3 end, and the germline J gene is used to complete it. This chain links TRBV7-2 with TRBJ1-1; perhaps TRBD1 as D (6 bases). CDR3 length: 12 residues. Germline loops: CDR1 SGHTA, CDR2 FQGNSA. CDR3 bases read: TGTGCCAGCAGCAGGGACATAGGGGAA. This translates into CASSRDIGE. The full CDR3 protein reads CASSRDIGEAFF.

The table lists this clone with many counts. The missing CDR3 end, 3 residues past where the read stops, is filled in from the germline J gene. The rearrangement uses TRBV6-2 or TRBV6-3 and TRBJ2-5; D might be TRBD2 (6 bases). The CDR3 is made up of 16 amino acids. V lost 2 bases and J lost 1, with 14 bases in between. Germline CDR1 MNHEY, CDR2 SVGEGT. Partial CDR3 DNA: TGTGCCAGCAGTTACGGGCGGGGACCGATCCAAGAGACC. Translating it yields CASSYGRGPIQET. The full CDR3 is CASSYGRGPIQETQYF.

This clone was counted ten times or more. Read coverage stops 3 residues before the CDR3 terminus; the germline J gene supplies the remainder. The chain has TRBV29-1 and TRBJ2-1; 10 bases fit TRBD2. The CDR3 is 15 residues long. The germline V gene has CDR1 SQVTM and CDR2 ANQGSEA. V lost 3 bases, J lost 2 bases, and 4 bases stayed unmatched. CDR3 sequence: CSVDGTSVAYNEQFF. CDR3 DNA, as far as it was read: TGCAGCGTTGATGGGACTAGCGTCGCCTACAATGAG.

This clone was recorded many times. The read halts 3 residues ahead of the CDR3 end, with the missing end drawn from the germline J gene. The chain is built from TRBV7-9 and TRBJ1-5; weak D call: TRBD1 (5 bases). The germline V gene has CDR1 SEHNR and CDR2 FQNEAQ (reference sequence). CDR3 length: 14 amino acids. The ends were cut back, 2 bases at V and 5 bases at J, with 10 bases in the middle. The CDR3 bases that were read are TGTGCCAGCAGCTTAACCACGGGGGATCAGCCC. Its translation is CASSLTTGDQP. The CDR3, in full, reads CASSLTTGDQPQHF. Drawing the rest from reference TRBV7-9 and TRBJ1-5, the complete variable domain is DTGVSQNPRHKITKRGQNVTFRCDPISEHNRLYWYRQTLGQGPEFLTYFQNEAQLEKSRLLSDRFSAERPKGSFSTLEIQRTEQGDSAMYLCASSLTTGDQPQHFGDGTRLSIL.

The table lists this clone with many counts. From the germline J gene comes the end of the CDR3, since the read stops 3 residues before it. The rearrangement links TRBV10-3 to TRBJ2-4; D perhaps matches TRBD2 (5 bases). Germline V gene lookup returns CDR1 ENHRY and CDR2 SYGVKD. This CDR3 has 13 residues. The sequenced CDR3 bases are TGTGCCATCAGCAGCGGCGGTGGCTATGGT. The encoded protein is CAISSGGGYG. The whole CDR3 sequence reads CAISSGGGYGQYF.

There are many counts of this clone. The CDR3 goes on 3 residues after the read ends, and that part is filled in from the germline J gene. This chain joins TRBV12-3 or TRBV12-4 and TRBJ2-3, with 8 positions matching TRBD2. V shed 6 bases and J 6 bases; nucleotides not matched to a gene: 5. The CDR3 length is 13 residues. CDR3 amino acids: CASSLAGKDTQYF. CDR3 bases read: TGTGCCAGCAGCCTAGCGGGCAAGGATACG.

This clone has ten or more counts. The read comes to an end 3 residues before the CDR3 does, leaving the germline J gene to fill in the end. The chain links TRBV7-6 to TRBJ2-5; 14 bases match TRBD2. This CDR3 has 16 residues. With 5 bases clipped from V and 4 bases from J, the junction kept 6 bases outside the gene matches. The germline CDR1 and CDR2 sequences are SGHVS and FNYEAQ. CDR3 DNA (partial): TGTGCCAGCAGCATCGGGACTAGCGGGAGTCGAGAGACC. The encoded protein is CASSIGTSGSRET. Given in full, the CDR3 is CASSIGTSGSRETQYF.

This clone was detected many times. The read stops 3 residues short of the end of the CDR3; the missing end is completed from the germline J gene. The chain couples TRBV20-1 to TRBJ2-4, with a weak D call TRBD1 (5 bases). V lost 4 bases to trimming and J lost 3 bases, with 7 bases between them. CDR3 size: 12 residues. CDR1 and CDR2 from the germline V gene are DFQATT and SNEGSKA (reference sequence). Partial CDR3 DNA: TGCAGTGCTATGGGGCTCAAAAACATT. As protein: CSAMGLKNI. The entire CDR3 protein reads CSAMGLKNIQYF.

This clone was recorded at least ten times. The CDR3 end lies 3 residues beyond the end of the read and is filled in from the germline J gene. V is TRBV20-1 and J is TRBJ2-3; D ambiguous. V was clipped by 3 bases and J by 2 bases, with 9 bases between them. The CDR3 has 13 amino acids. From germline, CDR1 is DFQATT and CDR2 SNEGSKA (reference sequence). CDR3 bases read: TGCAGTGCTAGGTACCTAATCACAGATACG. Its translation is CSARYLITDT. The complete CDR3 protein is CSARYLITDTQYF.

This clone was observed many times. The CDR3 is CASSQLVAGGRHEQYF. CDR3 bases read: TGCGCCAGCAGCCAACTCGTAGCGGGAGGTCGACACGAG. This chain uses TRBV4-1 with TRBJ2-7; 10 bases map to TRBD2. The CDR3 is cut off 3 residues early in the read; its end comes from the germline J gene. After removal of 2 bases from V and 5 bases from J, the junction contained 9 bases not matched to a gene. CDR1 and CDR2 (germline): MGHRA, YSYEKL. This CDR3 region has 16 residues.

This clone was seen many times. The covered CDR3 bases are TGTGCCAGCAGCCCCTCCTTGAGACAGTCCACCGGGGAG. This codes for CASSPSLRQSTGE. The entire CDR3 reads CASSPSLRQSTGELFF. This sequence joins TRBV7-3 and TRBJ2-2, with a possible D match to TRBD1 (5 bases). The CDR3 extends 3 residues past the end of the read, so its final part is completed from the germline J gene. V was clipped by 5 bases and J by 4 bases, with 17 bases between them. The CDR3 consists of 16 residues. In germline, CDR1 is SGHTA, CDR2 FQGTGA.

This clone appeared many times. The sequenced fragment ends 3 residues before the CDR3 boundary, so the rest is inferred from the germline J gene. The J gene is TRBJ2-3, the V gene TRBV2; the D gene is possibly TRBD1 (5 bases). Trimming shortened V by 8 bases and J by 2 bases, and 14 bases separated the two germline ends. Germline CDR1 SNHLY, CDR2 FYNNEI. The CDR3 is 14 residues long. Partial CDR3 DNA: TGTGCCAGCTCAAGCGACAGTACCACAGATACG. Protein sequence: CASSSDSTTDT. The full CDR3 sequence reads CASSSDSTTDTQYF.

This clone appeared a few times. The DNA ends 3 residues before the CDR3 does, and the rest of the CDR3 is filled in from the germline J gene. The V call is TRBV30, the J call TRBJ2-4, with unresolved D. Per the germline V gene, CDR1 is GTSNPN and CDR2 is SVGIG (reference sequence). This CDR3 spans 14 amino acids. The CDR3 region is CAWSWQQANYGQYF. CDR3 DNA, as far as it was read: TGTGCCTGGAGTTGGCAACAAGCTAACTATGGT.

This clone was counted at least ten times. The CDR3 goes on 3 residues after the read ends, and that part is filled in from the germline J gene. The chain couples TRBV5-5 to TRBJ1-1; a possible D gene is TRBD1 (5 bases). There are 13 residues in the CDR3. Germline loops: CDR1 SGHKS, CDR2 YYEKEE (reference sequence). Trimming took off 4 bases at V and 3 bases at J, with 10 bases between the two ends. The part of the CDR3 DNA that was read is TGTGCCAGCAGCCTAGGGGCCTACACTGAA. This translates into CASSLGAYTE. The CDR3 in full is CASSLGAYTEAFF.

This clone was detected many times. The read halts 3 residues ahead of the CDR3 end, with the missing end drawn from the germline J gene. This sample includes further DNA sequences coding for the same CDR3. The chain links TRBV20-1 to TRBJ1-2; 7 bases match TRBD1. Looked up from germline, CDR1 is DFQATT and CDR2 is SNEGSKA (reference sequence). Trimming took 5 bases from V and 2 from J; bases not matched to a gene: 11. This CDR3 has 15 amino acids. The CDR3 here is CSALQTGTVNYGYTF. The DNA read from the CDR3 is TGCAGTGCTCTTCAGACAGGGACTGTAAACTATGGC.

With regard to this clone: Coverage ceases 3 residues before the CDR3 finishes, and the germline J gene fills in the end. The V gene is TRBV2, the J gene TRBJ1-6, with 9 positions matching TRBD1. This CDR3 has 14 amino acids. Trimming cost V 4 bases and J 7 bases; bases outside gene matches: 2. CDR1 is SNHLY and CDR2 is FYNNEI in the germline V gene. CDR3 loop: CASSGGQGNSPLHF. The CDR3 DNA, read in part, is TGTGCCAGCAGTGGGGGACAGGGAAATTCACCC.

This clone has just a few counts. A much larger clonotype is one base distant, so this may be a read error. Coverage ceases 3 residues before the CDR3 finishes, and the germline J gene fills in the end. The chain joins TRBV5-1 to TRBJ2-5; possibly TRBD2 for D (5 bases). Germline CDR1 and CDR2: SGHRS and YFSETQ. The CDR3 length is 13 residues. The sequenced CDR3 bases are TGCGCCAGCAGATTGCCCCTCGGGGATACC. Its protein product is CASRLPLGDT. The CDR3 reads in full as CASRLPLGDTQYF.

This clone was seen ten or more times. The CDR3 end is not reached by the read, which stops 3 residues before it; the germline J gene fills it in. This sequence joins TRBV2 and TRBJ2-7; the match to TRBD2 covers 9 bases. This CDR3 contains 16 residues. Germline CDR1 and CDR2: SNHLY and FYNNEI. The trim removed 6 bases at V and 2 bases at J, leaving 11 bases unmatched. This chain's CDR3 is CASSALLTSGTYEQYF. The part of the CDR3 DNA that was read is TGTGCCAGCAGCGCTCTCTTGACTAGCGGAACCTACGAG.

Turning to this clone: Read sequence stops 3 residues before the CDR3 end, and the germline J gene provides the missing end. The chain carries TRBV7-2 and TRBJ1-2; possibly TRBD1 for D (5 bases). The CDR3 is made up of 13 amino acids. Germline CDR1 is SGHTA and CDR2 is FQGNSA. The CDR3 here is CASSKTGGNDYTF. The DNA read from the CDR3 is TGTGCCAGCAGCAAAACGGGGGGGAATGAC.

This clone came up many times. Compared with germline, one end of the junction differs, possibly owing to a read error. Read data end 3 residues before the CDR3 end; the end is taken from the germline J gene. J is TRBJ1-2 and V is TRBV4-2; no clear D gene. In germline, CDR1 is LGHNA, CDR2 YNFKEQ. The CDR3 runs 15 residues. The CDR3 here is CASSQEMIGVYGYTF. The sequenced CDR3 bases are TGCGCCAGCAGCCAAGAGATGATCGGGGTCTATGGC.

This clone was detected a few times. The read terminates 3 residues before the CDR3 end, so the remaining end is supplied by the germline J gene. The V and J genes are TRBV2 and TRBJ1-1; D not certain. Germline lookup yields CDR1 SNHLY and CDR2 FYNNEI. The CDR3 totals 12 residues. V was clipped by 4 bases and J by 5 bases, with 8 bases between them. CDR3 protein: CASSVSRTEAFF. Partial CDR3 DNA: TGTGCCAGCAGTGTGAGCCGAACTGAA.

This clone has ten or more counts. The read gets to within 3 residues of the CDR3 end, and the germline J gene fills in the rest. The chain has TRBV4-1 and TRBJ1-3, with D uncertain. V was clipped by 4 bases and J by 7 bases, with 8 bases between them. Per germline, CDR1 MGHRA and CDR2 YSYEKL. The CDR3 runs 12 residues. The CDR3 loop reads CASSPEGNTIYF. The sequenced CDR3 bases are TGCGCCAGCAGCCCCGAAGGTAACACC.

This clone occurred many times. The read falls 3 residues short of the CDR3 end, and the missing part is taken from the germline J gene. The chain recombines TRBV2 with TRBJ2-5; 8 bases align to TRBD2. The germline V gene has CDR1 SNHLY and CDR2 FYNNEI. CDR3 length equals 12 residues. The ends lost 8 bases at V and 2 bases at J; junction bases unmatched: 1. The DNA read from the CDR3 is TGTGCCAGCGGACTAGCTCAAGAGACC. Encoded protein: CASGLAQET. The whole CDR3 is CASGLAQETQYF. The full variable domain, rest sourced from reference TRBV2 and TRBJ2-5, is EPEVTQTPSHQVTQMGQEVILRCVPISNHLYFYWYRQILGQKVEFLVSFYNNEISEKSEIFDDQFSVERPDGSNFTLKIRSTKLEDSAMYFCASGLAQETQYFGPGTRLLVL.

This clone has a count of ten or more. The read falls 3 residues short of the CDR3 end, and the missing part is taken from the germline J gene. The V and J genes are TRBV12-3 or TRBV12-4 and TRBJ2-1, with D tentatively TRBD1 (5 bases). The germline V and J ends were trimmed by 2 bases and 2 bases, with 7 bases remaining between them. There are 14 residues in the CDR3. The CDR3 bases that were read are TGTGCCAGCAGTTTAAAGACAGCCTACAATGAG. It translates to CASSLKTAYNE. The entire CDR3 protein is CASSLKTAYNEQFF.

About this clone: The read is 3 residues too short to cover the CDR3 end, so that end is filled in from the germline J gene. This chain links TRBV7-8 with TRBJ2-3; TRBD1 agrees at 8 bases. This CDR3 spans 16 amino acids. J lost 5 bases, V lost 1 base, and 8 bases had no gene match. Germline V gene sequence: CDR1 SGHVS, CDR2 FQNEAQ. This chain's CDR3 is CASSLGARGRGDTQYF. The CDR3 DNA, read in part, is TGTGCCAGCAGCTTAGGTGCCAGGGGGCGCGGAGATACG.